These T cell receptor beta chains were read from a single sample in a study of shared clonotypes between healthy human individuals. The data were produced by immunoSEQ multiplex PCR, yet TCRdb's version contains in-frame clones alone and is incomplete. The repertoire holds about 1.1 million clones, with around 78% as singletons. The sequenced material came from memory CD4+ T cells from PBMCs. Receptors were obtained from a man younger than 35 in good health. Some clones in this sample may be carry-over from other donors' samples. CDR3s include the opening cysteine and the closing phenylalanine or tryptophan. The order of the fields is J gene, V gene, CDR3 protein.

>TRBJ1-5|TRBV5-8
CASSLDRRGNQPQHF
>TRBJ1-5|TRBV30
CAWSVDGDQPQHF
>TRBJ2-7|TRBV5-8
CASQRDTSYEQYF
>TRBJ2-2|TRBV5-1
CASSQNGNTGELFF
>TRBJ1-4|TRBV30
CAWSGGPRRKLFF
>TRBJ1-2|TRBV7-3
CASSLTALYPAGGYTF
>TRBJ2-7|TRBV30
CAWSPTDRVDYEQYF
>TRBJ2-3|TRBV5-8
CASSLVASGTDTQYF
>TRBJ1-2|TRBV9
CASSTTATYYGYTF
>TRBJ2-7|TRBV5-4
CASSLSASDYEQYF
>TRBJ2-1|TRBV5-6
CASSFLAANEQFF
>TRBJ2-1|TRBV5-1
CASSLGTSSLGEQFF
>TRBJ2-7|TRBV15
CATSRDLGSSYEQYF
>TRBJ2-5|TRBV30
CAWSVLGVATQYF
>TRBJ1-5|TRBV19
CASSIGLWEGRNQPQHF
>TRBJ1-5|TRBV28
CASRWGRDQPQHF
>TRBJ2-7|TRBV5-1
CASSFSRTYEQYF
>TRBJ2-7|TRBV5-1
CASSLVGPSPYEQYF
>TRBJ2-6|TRBV19
CASSTFRGDYSGANVLTF
>TRBJ1-2|TRBV19
CASSRDRDYGYTF
>TRBJ2-1|TRBV19
CASSIDLDSNEQFF
>TRBJ2-5|TRBV19
CASSIASAGGETQYF
>TRBJ1-2|TRBV5-1
CASRREDRAGYGYTF
>TRBJ2-3|TRBV25-1
CASSDGRTDTQYF
>TRBJ2-7|TRBV4-1
CASSRGLADSYEQYF
>TRBJ1-5|TRBV30
CAWSVRAGQPQHF
>TRBJ2-3|TRBV7-2
CASSTRGVQTTDTQYF